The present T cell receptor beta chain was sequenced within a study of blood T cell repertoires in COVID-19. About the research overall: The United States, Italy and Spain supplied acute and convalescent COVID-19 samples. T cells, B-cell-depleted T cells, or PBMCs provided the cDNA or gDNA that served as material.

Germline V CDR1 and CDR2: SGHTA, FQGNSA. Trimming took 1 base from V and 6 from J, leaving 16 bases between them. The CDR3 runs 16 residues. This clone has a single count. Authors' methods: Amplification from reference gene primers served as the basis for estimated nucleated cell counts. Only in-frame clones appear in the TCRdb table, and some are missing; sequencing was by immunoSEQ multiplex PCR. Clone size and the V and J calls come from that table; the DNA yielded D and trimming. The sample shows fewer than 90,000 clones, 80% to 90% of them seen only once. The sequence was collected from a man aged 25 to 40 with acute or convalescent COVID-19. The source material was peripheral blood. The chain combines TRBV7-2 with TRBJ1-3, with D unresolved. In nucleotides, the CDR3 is TGTGCCAGCAGCTTAGGACGGTGGCTAGTCAAAAACACCATATATTTT. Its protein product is CASSLGRWLVKNTIYF.